The 10 T cell receptor beta chains below were found in one sample sequenced in a study of cytomegalovirus exposure and HLA in healthy donors (dated by TCRdb to 2016 to 2017). The protocol used for the library was the immunoSEQ multiplex PCR assay. A mixture of 60 forward primers for TCR Vbeta segments and 13 reverse primers for TCR Jbeta segments was used in the multiplex PCR. TCRdb took this table from immuneACCESS and kept in-frame rearrangements with V and J called. Such tables lack part of the clones; where checked against another copy, unresolved V genes explain under half of the gap, and the rest is unexplained. Present in this sample are about 36,000 clones, nearly 70% of which were seen just once. Of the sample, approximately 7% falls within the top ten clones. The sequencing input was PBMCs. Every receptor here comes from a man under 40 in good health and CMV-seronegative.

The chain links TRBV7-8 to TRBJ1-4, with D hard to call. The CDR3 extends over 16 amino acids. In germline, CDR1 is SGHVS, CDR2 FQNEAQ. V shed 1 base and J shed 3 bases, with 12 bases lying between them. The CDR3 loop reads CASSLGAVLANEKLFF. DNA of the CDR3: TGTGCCAGCAGCTTAGGTGCGGTCTTGGCTAATGAAAAACTGTTTTTT.

A single count supports this clone. The V and J genes are TRBV29-1 and TRBJ2-3; tentatively, D is TRBD2 (6 bases). CDR3 length: 14 residues. V was pared by 2 bases and J by 5 bases, with 14 bases between. Germline V CDR1 and CDR2: SQVTM, ANQGSEA. CDR3 nucleotide sequence: TGCAGCGTTGAATGGAGGGGCGCGGGAGATACGCAGTATTTT. Protein: CSVEWRGAGDTQYF.

This clone was found a few times. The chain recombines TRBV4-3 with TRBJ1-1; the D gene is possibly TRBD1 (5 bases). Trimming pared 1 base from V and 0 bases from J, leaving 12 bases between. Germline-derived CDR1 and CDR2 are LGHNA and YSLEER. The CDR3 covers 16 residues. The CDR3 sequence is CASSQGAGSVNTEAFF. DNA for the CDR3: TGCGCCAGCAGCCAAGGGGCAGGGTCTGTGAACACTGAAGCTTTCTTT.

This clone was seen a single time. The V gene is TRBV5-1, the J gene TRBJ2-7; TRBD2 matches at 10 bases. Germline V CDR1 and CDR2: SGHRS, YFSETQ. Trimming at V came to 0 bases and at J to 2 bases, leaving 2 bases not matched to a gene. The length of the CDR3 is 15 residues. DNA for the CDR3: TGCGCCAGCAGCTTGGGAGCGGGGGGGCCCTACGAGCAGTACTTC. Translation gives CASSLGAGGPYEQYF.

The chain links TRBV5-1 to TRBJ2-7, with TRBD1 identical over 10 bases. The V and J ends lost 0 bases and 7 bases, in that order; junction bases with no gene match: 7. The CDR3 contains 15 residues. Looked up from germline, CDR1 is SGHRS and CDR2 is YFSETQ. Written as DNA, the CDR3 is TGCGCCAGCAGCTTGGTCGGACAGGGGGTGGGGGAGCAGTACTTC. Encoded protein: CASSLVGQGVGEQYF.

The J gene is TRBJ2-3, the V gene TRBV29-1; D remains ambiguous. Trimming removed 8 bases at V and 11 bases at J, with 17 bases between. CDR3 length: 11 residues. Per germline, CDR1 SQVTM and CDR2 ANQGSEA. CDR3 in amino acids: CSIDSFLKQYF. In DNA form, the CDR3 reads TGCAGCATCGATTCATTTCTAAAGCAGTATTTT.

In its sample, this clone was seen a few times. The rearrangement uses TRBV2 and TRBJ2-7, with D possibly matching TRBD2 (5 bases). The germline V gene has CDR1 SNHLY and CDR2 FYNNEI. The V end lost 7 bases, the J end lost 0 bases, and 7 bases lay between the germline ends. The CDR3 loop spans 12 amino acids. CDR3 residues: CASTGDSYEQYF. The CDR3 coding sequence is TGTGCCAGCACCGGGGACTCCTACGAGCAGTACTTC.

The V gene is TRBV18, the J gene TRBJ1-1, with TRBD1 identical over 7 bases. CDR1 is KGHSH and CDR2 is LQKENI in the germline V gene. There are 20 residues in the CDR3. Trimming cost V 5 bases and J 0 bases; bases outside gene matches: 21. The CDR3 DNA follows: TGTGCCAGCTCATCCACAGTTTCCCGAGGGGGCTCTGGGGTGAACACTGAAGCTTTCTTT. Its protein product is CASSSTVSRGGSGVNTEAFF.

The V call is TRBV10-3, the J call TRBJ2-5; 15 nucleotides match TRBD2. The CDR3 is made up of 16 amino acids. CDR1 ENHRY and CDR2 SYGVKD come from the germline V gene. V trimming: 3 bases; J trimming: 5 bases; junction bases outside the gene matches: 4. CDR3 region: CAISDPGTSGGETQYF. The CDR3 DNA sequence: TGTGCCATCAGTGACCCCGGGACTAGCGGGGGGGAGACCCAGTACTTC.

The chain recombines TRBV10-3 with TRBJ1-6; weak D call: TRBD1 (5 bases). Germline V gives CDR1 ENHRY, CDR2 SYGVKD. Trimming cost V 9 bases and J 0 bases, with 15 bases left between them. CDR3 size: 16 residues. In DNA, the CDR3 is TGTGCCATAAGTAAGGACATAAGCTCCTATAATTCACCCCTCCACTTT. This translates into CAISKDISSYNSPLHF.